This TCR beta chain was recorded in a study of blood T cell repertoires in COVID-19. Assay: immunoSEQ multiplex PCR; the TCRdb copy retains only in-frame clones and omits some. The data hold about 200,000 clones, with 70% to 90% observed a single time. Germline V gene data show CDR1 as SGHTA and CDR2 as FQGTGA. There are 16 residues in the CDR3. V lost 5 bases, J lost 6 bases, and 7 bases stayed unmatched. The sequence was obtained from a man in his forties or fifties with COVID-19, enrolled during active disease. Sequencing used peripheral blood. This chain links TRBV7-3 with TRBJ2-3, with TRBD2 matching 14 bases. CDR3 DNA sequence: TGTGCCAGCAGCCCCAGGACTAGCGGGGGGTTCGATACGCAGTATTTT. It codes for CASSPRTSGGFDTQYF.